This T cell receptor (beta chain) is from a study of PD-1 blockade in mismatch repair-deficient tumors. About the study: Patients had approximately 12 mismatch repair-deficient cancer types, all previously treated and progressing.

Regarding the study as a whole: Tumor-resident clones, often undetectable pretreatment in blood, expanded then contracted after pembrolizumab.

Of note for this clone: Its antigen is currently unknown.

The TCR-sequenced patients were three responders to pembrolizumab. Trimming took off 4 bases at V and 4 bases at J, with 18 bases between the two ends. CDR3 length: 16 residues. The germline V gene has CDR1 SGHRS and CDR2 YFSETQ. Sequenced by immunoSEQ multiplex PCR; TCRdb stores in-frame clones only, minus some. Altogether around 130,000 clones are present, around nine tenths being singletons, with the ten largest covering over 9.5%. Here the sequenced sample was peripheral blood, taken just under 74 weeks after starting pembrolizumab. This chain links TRBV5-1 with TRBJ2-1; D unclear. The receptor was isolated from an adult with mismatch repair-deficient cancer. CDR3 DNA sequence: TGCGCCAGCAGCCAGCCTTCGAGAGCCGGATACAATGAGCAGTTCTTC. Translated, it gives CASSQPSRAGYNEQFF.